A single TCR beta chain is shown here with its context. The antigen is undetermined. Germline V CDR1 and CDR2: SGHTA, FQGTGA. V lost 3 bases and J 0 bases, leaving 5 bases between the germline ends. This CDR3 spans 13 amino acids. The data originate from a study of cytomegalovirus exposure and HLA in healthy donors. Study-level results: Using a false discovery rate of 0.05, a later analysis showed that approximately 17,000 TCR beta sequences were associated with HLA alleles. Later analysis identified several of the most significant clusters that appeared linked to common viral pathogens. Some TCR beta chains (about 180 of them) were listed as cytomegalovirus-associated. CMV antigen specificity was confirmed in vitro for a few CMV-associated chains.

Primers included in the PCR were 60 Vbeta and 13 Jbeta primers. Only in-frame clones appear in the TCRdb table, and some are missing; sequencing was by immunoSEQ multiplex PCR. The table includes about 210,000 clones, 70% to 80% detected once. The gene calls are TRBV7-3 and TRBJ1-1; the D is unclear. The specimen sequenced was PBMCs. This sequence originates from a male donor in good health and CMV-seropositive. CDR3 nucleotides: TGTGCCAGCAGCTTTAATGTGAACACTGAAGCTTTCTTT. It is translated as CASSFNVNTEAFF.